These 22 T cell receptor beta chains originate from one sample sequenced in a study of beta chain features in type 1 diabetes. Points from the study as a whole: For Type 1 diabetes patients, all four CD4+ subsets carried TCRB CDR3s that were moderately but significantly shorter.

These receptors lack a known antigen. Investigators reverse transcribed all isolated RNA, so they sequenced expressed TCRB transcripts. Some clones are missing from TCRdb's copy, which holds only in-frame ones; the method was immunoSEQ multiplex PCR. Of 55,000 to 85,000 clones listed, 45% to 50% are singletons. Sequenced input: central memory CD4+ T cells from blood. All receptors come from a man aged 25 to 40 with type 1 diabetes.

The J gene is TRBJ1-1, the V gene TRBV2; maybe TRBD1 (6 bases). CDR1 and CDR2 from the germline V gene are SNHLY and FYNNEI. The CDR3 sequence is 11 residues long. V was trimmed by 6 bases and J by 6 bases, leaving 8 bases between them. CDR3 in amino acids: CASRRTAEAFF. CDR3 coding DNA: TGTGCCAGCAGACGGACAGCTGAAGCTTTCTTT.

V usage is TRBV14 and J usage is TRBJ1-4; D is uncertain. Germline V CDR1 and CDR2: SGHDN, FVKESK. Trimming took off 2 bases at V and 1 base at J, with 11 bases between the two ends. This CDR3 is built from 16 residues. The CDR3 loop is CASSQLSGLTNEKLFF. CDR3 nucleotides: TGTGCCAGCAGCCAATTGAGCGGTTTAACTAATGAAAAACTGTTTTTT.

The chain has TRBV6-1 and TRBJ1-2, with 7 positions matching TRBD1. This CDR3 contains 14 residues. Germline V gives CDR1 MNHNS, CDR2 SASEGT. V lost 6 bases, J lost 0 bases, and 4 bases stayed unmatched. The CDR3 DNA is TGTGCCAGCAGCGGACAGGAGACTAACTATGGCTACACCTTC. This sequence encodes CASSGQETNYGYTF.

This clone occurred once. The CDR3 coding sequence is TGCGCCAGCAGCACCCGCGGGGGGTCAGATGAAAAACTGTTTTTT. The encoded protein is CASSTRGGSDEKLFF. V and J are TRBV5-1 and TRBJ1-4; tentatively, D is TRBD1 (5 bases). CDR3 length: 15 amino acids. Germline-derived CDR1 and CDR2 are SGHRS and YFSETQ. The ends were cut back, 4 bases at V and 6 bases at J, with 16 bases in the middle.

This clone was seen just once. The rearrangement uses TRBV7-6 and TRBJ2-1; 13 positions agree with TRBD2. CDR1 is SGHVS and CDR2 is FNYEAQ in the germline V gene. V lost 4 bases, J lost 7 bases, and 4 bases stayed unmatched. The CDR3 is 15 residues long. The CDR3 is CASSSALAGGNEQFF. The CDR3 DNA sequence: TGTGCCAGCAGCTCGGCACTAGCGGGGGGGAATGAGCAGTTCTTC.

This clone showed up just a few times. CDR3 nucleotides: TGTGCCAGCAGTGAATTGGGGGCGGTGAACACTGAAGCTTTCTTT. It encodes CASSELGAVNTEAFF. This chain uses TRBV2 with TRBJ1-1, with TRBD1 as a possible D gene (6 bases). Germline-derived CDR1 and CDR2 are SNHLY and FYNNEI. The CDR3 contains 15 residues. Trimming took 2 bases from V and 0 from J, leaving 10 bases between them.

This CDR3 is CASSEPPGQSYNSPLHF. The CDR3 DNA reads TGTGCCAGCAGTGAACCTCCGGGACAGTCCTATAATTCACCCCTCCACTTT. J is TRBJ1-6 and V is TRBV6-1; TRBD1 matches 7 bases. The CDR3 contains 17 residues. Trimming removed 2 bases from V and 1 base from J; junction bases left unmatched: 5. Germline V CDR1 and CDR2: MNHNS, SASEGT.

This clone has more than one count but fewer than ten. The chain combines TRBV5-1 with TRBJ2-3, with TRBD1 matching over 12 bases. Trimming cost V 4 bases and J 0 bases; bases outside gene matches: 3. The CDR3 extends over 16 amino acids. Germline-derived CDR1 and CDR2 are SGHRS and YFSETQ. The chain's CDR3 is CASSPGTGGSTDTQYF. Written as DNA, the CDR3 is TGCGCCAGCAGCCCCGGGACAGGGGGCAGCACAGATACGCAGTATTTT.

This clone has more than one count but fewer than ten. The chain employs TRBV6-5 and TRBJ1-1, with TRBD1 identical over 8 bases. Germline assignment: CDR1 MNHEY and CDR2 SVGAGI. Losses at the gene ends were 4 bases for V and 1 base for J; bases not matched to a gene: 8. The CDR3 covers 16 residues. As DNA, the CDR3 is TGTGCCAGCAGTTCCAGGGGGCGCGGGGAGAACACTGAAGCTTTCTTT. Translated, it gives CASSSRGRGENTEAFF.

The genes are TRBV27 and TRBJ2-6; D remains unclear. CDR3 length: 17 amino acids. The V gene lost 7 bases and the J gene lost 0 bases, with 16 bases spanning the gap. CDR1 MNHEY and CDR2 SMNVEV come from the germline V gene (reference sequence). In nucleotides, the CDR3 is TGTGCCAGCAATCACAGAAATGAGAACTCTGGGGCCAACGTCCTGACTTTC. Translation gives CASNHRNENSGANVLTF. The whole variable domain, remainder taken from reference TRBV27 and TRBJ2-6, is EAQVTQNPRYLITVTGKKLTVTCSQNMNHEYMSWYRQDPGLGLRQIYYSMNVEVTDKGDVPEGYKVSRKEKRNFPLILESPSPNQTSLYFCASNHRNENSGANVLTFGAGSRLTVL.

The chain combines TRBV29-1 with TRBJ2-3; weak D call: TRBD2 (6 bases). The CDR3 extends over 16 amino acids. V lost 4 bases, J lost 0 bases, and 17 bases lay in between. Germline loops: CDR1 SQVTM, CDR2 ANQGSEA. CDR3 loop: CSVGAGVRHSTDTQYF. CDR3 bases: TGCAGCGTTGGAGCGGGTGTTAGGCATAGCACAGATACGCAGTATTTT.

V gene TRBV11-3 combines with J gene TRBJ2-3; 12 bases agree with TRBD2. The CDR3 runs to 15 residues. The V gene end was trimmed by 6 bases and the J gene end by 6 bases; junction bases not matched to a gene: 7. Germline-derived CDR1 and CDR2 are SGHNT and YENEEA. CDR3 amino acids: CASSSSGGAVDTQYF. CDR3 in DNA: TGTGCCAGCAGTTCTAGCGGGGGGGCCGTGGATACGCAGTATTTT. The whole variable domain, remainder taken from reference TRBV11-3 and TRBJ2-3, is EAGVVQSPRYKIIEKKQPVAFWCNPISGHNTLYWYLQNLGQGPELLIRYENEEAVDDSQLPKDRFSAERLKGVDSTLKIQPAELGDSAVYLCASSSSGGAVDTQYFGPGTRLTVL.

The rearrangement links TRBV5-1 to TRBJ2-3; 8 nucleotides line up with TRBD1. This CDR3 comprises 14 residues. From germline, CDR1 is SGHRS and CDR2 YFSETQ. Trimming cost V 7 bases and J 3 bases; bases outside gene matches: 7. CDR3 in amino acids: CASGRDRTTDTQYF. The CDR3 nucleotides read TGCGCCAGCGGCCGGGACAGGACAACAGATACGCAGTATTTT. The variable domain in full, completed from reference TRBV5-1 and TRBJ2-3, reads KAGVTQTPRYLIKTRGQQVTLSCSPISGHRSVSWYQQTPGQGLQFLFEYFSETQRNKGNFPGRFSGRQFSNSRSEMNVSTLELGDSALYLCASGRDRTTDTQYFGPGTRLTVL.

The sample holds a few counts of this clone. The chain employs TRBV5-1 and TRBJ1-1; 11 positions match TRBD1. The V segment lost 4 bases and the J segment 5 bases; nucleotides outside the gene matches: 10. Germline-derived CDR1 and CDR2 are SGHRS and YFSETQ. This CDR3 region has 16 residues. Here the CDR3 reads CASSPGTGGMGTEAFF. In DNA form, the CDR3 reads TGCGCCAGCAGCCCAGGGACAGGGGGGATGGGGACTGAAGCTTTCTTT.

The rearrangement links TRBV6-5 to TRBJ2-5; 9 nucleotides align to TRBD1. Germline V lookup: CDR1 MNHEY, CDR2 SVGAGI. Trimming cost V 2 bases and J 5 bases; bases outside gene matches: 3. This CDR3 region has 14 residues. The CDR3 region is CASSYRGQGETQYF. The DNA for the CDR3 is TGTGCCAGCAGTTACAGGGGACAGGGCGAGACCCAGTACTTC.

The rearrangement joins TRBV11-3 to TRBJ1-1; D unclear. The CDR3 runs 11 residues. Germline assignment: CDR1 SGHNT and CDR2 YENEEA. Trimming took off 5 bases at V and 8 bases at J, with 9 bases between the two ends. CDR3 nucleotides: TGTGCCAGCAGCAGCCTCGTAGAAGCTTTCTTT. It is translated as CASSSLVEAFF.

The chain links TRBV6-1 to TRBJ1-3; D is unresolved. V was trimmed by 4 bases and J by 0 bases, leaving 7 bases between them. CDR3 length equals 14 residues. Germline V gene sequence: CDR1 MNHNS, CDR2 SASEGT. CDR3 DNA: TGTGCCAGCAGTGGTCTATTCTCTGGAAACACCATATATTTT. Its protein is CASSGLFSGNTIYF.

This clone was detected only once. V and J are TRBV6-5 and TRBJ1-5; the D gene is possibly TRBD1 (5 bases). CDR3 length: 16 residues. Trimming stripped 2 bases from V and 3 bases from J, with 14 bases between. From germline, CDR1 is MNHEY and CDR2 SVGAGI. The CDR3 DNA reads TGTGCCAGCAGTTACCCCTCGGGAGGGGACAATCAGCCCCAGCATTTT. It encodes CASSYPSGGDNQPQHF.

The V call is TRBV15, the J call TRBJ1-2; D remains ambiguous. V was cut by 1 base and J by 8 bases, with 17 bases left in between. The CDR3 loop spans 15 amino acids. Germline CDR1 and CDR2: LNHNV and YYDKDF (reference sequence). CDR3 region: CATSRGGTGTGGYTF. The CDR3, as DNA: TGTGCCACCAGCAGAGGGGGAACGGGAACGGGGGGCTACACCTTC. Full variable domain (rest looked up from reference TRBV15 and TRBJ1-2): DAMVIQNPRYQVTQFGKPVTLSCSQTLNHNVMYWYQQKSSQAPKLLFHYYDKDFNNEADTPDNFQSRRPNTSFCFLDIRSPGLGDTAMYLCATSRGGTGTGGYTFGSGTRLTVV.

Here the CDR3 DNA reads TGTGCCAGCAGTCCCCGGACTCGTCAAGAGACCCAGTACTTC. Amino acids: CASSPRTRQETQYF. The chain uses TRBV11-2 and TRBJ2-5, with D tentatively TRBD2 (5 bases). This CDR3 is 14 amino acids long. Germline-derived CDR1 and CDR2 are SGHAT and FQNNGV. The ends were cut back, 6 bases at V and 2 bases at J, with 13 bases in the middle. Using reference TRBV11-2 and TRBJ2-5 for the parts outside the CDR3, the full variable domain is EAGVAQSPRYKIIEKRQSVAFWCNPISGHATLYWYQQILGQGPKLLIQFQNNGVVDDSQLPKDRFSAERLKGVDSTLKIQPAKLEDSAVYLCASSPRTRQETQYFGPGTRLLVL.

This clone was detected a few times. V is TRBV5-1 and J is TRBJ2-2; 7 nucleotides agree with TRBD1. CDR3 length: 16 amino acids. V lost 4 bases to trimming and J lost 1 base; unmatched junction nucleotides: 7. The V gene's germline CDR1 is SGHRS and CDR2 YFSETQ. The CDR3 spells CASSPIRQGNTGELFF. In DNA, the CDR3 is TGCGCCAGCAGCCCCATCCGACAGGGGAACACCGGGGAGCTGTTTTTT.

This chain links TRBV16 with TRBJ2-3, with D possibly TRBD2 on 5 matching bases. The germline V and J ends were trimmed by 8 bases and 4 bases, with 13 bases remaining between them. The CDR3 sequence is 13 residues long. Germline CDR1 and CDR2: KGHSY and FQNENV. CDR3 sequence: CASCTMRADTQYF. The CDR3, as DNA: TGTGCCAGCTGCACGATGCGGGCAGATACGCAGTATTTT.